This T cell receptor (beta chain) was sequenced for a study of T cells in women clearing cervical HPV infection. Sequenced by immunoSEQ multiplex PCR; TCRdb stores in-frame clones only, minus some. The sample's table shows 35,000 to 45,000 clones. About this clone itself: Its antigen is not identified. The CDR3 is cut off 3 residues early in the read; its end comes from the germline J gene.

The V segment lost 6 bases and the J segment 4 bases; nucleotides outside the gene matches: 12. CDR3 size: 16 residues. Germline CDR1 is KGHSH and CDR2 is LQKENI. Notes on the study in general: CIN3+ cases had significantly higher TCR richness than controls; evenness did not differ. Combining TCR richness with V gene abundances gave approximately 0.8 AUC.

Dot-blot hybridization genotyped cervical HPV amplified with MY09/MY11 PCR. J is TRBJ2-7 and V is TRBV18, with 10 bases identical to TRBD1. The receptor's source is a woman between 18 and 75 years old with a cervical HPV16 infection that either progressed to CIN3+ or cleared (not recorded which). Sequenced input: blood buffy coat. This CDR3 is CASSYLDRDRGYEQYF. Partial CDR3 DNA: TGTGCCAGCTCCTACCTGGACCGGGACAGGGGATACGAG.